These 32 T cell receptor beta chains came from one sample sequenced in a study of blood T cell repertoires in COVID-19. Using immunoSEQ multiplex PCR, the repertoire was profiled, and TCRdb retains in-frame clones only, with some absent. Of 110,000 or so clones listed, 85% to 90% were seen once; the top ten hold approximately 4.5%. Input material: peripheral blood. The receptors here all came from a woman in her fifties or sixties with acute or convalescent COVID-19.

This clone came up once. The V and J genes are TRBV5-1 and TRBJ1-3; 10 nucleotides line up with TRBD1. The junction had 5 bases not matched to a gene; V was cut back by 0 bases and J by 11 bases. Germline values: CDR1 SGHRS, CDR2 YFSETQ. This CDR3 spans 14 amino acids. CDR3 bases: TGCGCCAGCAGCTTGGTGGGACAGGGGAGTGCCATATATTTT. As protein: CASSLVGQGSAIYF.

V gene TRBV5-4 combines with J gene TRBJ1-5; D is unclear. This CDR3 has 15 residues. The V gene lost 0 bases and the J gene lost 3 bases, with 10 bases spanning the gap. CDR1 is SGHNT, CDR2 YYREEE, per germline (reference sequence). The CDR3 loop reads CASSLGPAFNQPQHF. The CDR3, as DNA: TGTGCCAGCAGCTTGGGGCCCGCCTTCAATCAGCCCCAGCATTTT. Full variable domain (missing parts from reference TRBV5-4 and TRBJ1-5): ETGVTQSPTHLIKTRGQQVTLRCSSQSGHNTVSWYQQALGQGPQFIFQYYREEENGRGNFPPRFSGLQFPNYSSELNVNALELDDSALYLCASSLGPAFNQPQHFGDGTRLSIL.

Only a few counts were recorded for this clone. This chain links TRBV7-9 with TRBJ2-1; 7 bases agree with TRBD2. The CDR3 runs to 12 residues. The junction had 3 bases not matched to a gene; V was cut back by 1 base and J by 12 bases. Germline assignment: CDR1 SEHNR and CDR2 FQNEAQ (reference sequence). CDR3 nucleotide sequence: TGTGCCAGCAGCTTAGAAAGGGAGGGGCAGTTCTTC. As protein: CASSLEREGQFF.

The table lists this clone with a count of one. This chain connects TRBV30 to TRBJ1-1, with a possible D match to TRBD1 (6 bases). The CDR3 length is 12 residues. CDR1 is GTSNPN and CDR2 is SVGIG in the germline V gene (reference sequence). V lost 3 bases and J 5 bases, leaving 10 bases between the germline ends. CDR3 nucleotides: TGTGCCTGGAGCGATACAGGGACTGAAGCTTTCTTT. Translation gives CAWSDTGTEAFF.

The chain is built from TRBV2 and TRBJ2-3; TRBD2 agrees at 10 bases. J lost 2 bases, V lost 8 bases, and 7 bases had no gene match. Germline lookup yields CDR1 SNHLY and CDR2 FYNNEI. This CDR3 spans 15 amino acids. The CDR3 region has the DNA TGTGCCAGCCTTGATAGCGGGGGGCTCACAGATACGCAGTATTTT. Protein product: CASLDSGGLTDTQYF.

The chain couples TRBV11-2 to TRBJ2-7; 7 positions agree with TRBD1. Trimming removed 5 bases from V and 6 bases from J; junction bases left unmatched: 10. The CDR3 is 14 residues long. Per germline, CDR1 SGHAT and CDR2 FQNNGV. This CDR3 is CASSPTGAAGEQYF. The CDR3 region has the DNA TGTGCCAGCAGCCCAACAGGGGCCGCAGGCGAGCAGTACTTC.

This clone has only one observation. The chain employs TRBV10-1 and TRBJ1-1; D not certain. From germline, CDR1 is WNHNN and CDR2 SYGVQD (reference sequence). The CDR3 is 17 residues long. The V and J ends lost 5 bases and 6 bases respectively, with 25 bases between them. CDR3 protein: CASSPGDLGNLRAEAFF. CDR3 nucleotides: TGCGCCAGCAGTCCGGGAGATCTGGGAAACCTTCGGGCTGAAGCTTTCTTT.

The chain has TRBV7-2 and TRBJ2-5; 7 bases fit TRBD1. Germline lookup yields CDR1 SGHTA and CDR2 FQGNSA. V was clipped by 5 bases and J by 7 bases; unmatched bases: 7. This CDR3 has 13 amino acids. The CDR3 protein is CASSQTGMPTQYF. The CDR3 DNA follows: TGTGCCAGCAGCCAGACAGGGATGCCGACCCAGTACTTC.

The CDR3 region has the DNA TGTGCCAGCAGCTTATGGGGCAGGGGAGCCCACGAGCAGTACTTC. It yields the protein CASSLWGRGAHEQYF. This rearrangement joins TRBV14 to TRBJ2-7; D perhaps matches TRBD1 (6 bases). The V end lost 5 bases, the J end lost 5 bases, and 19 bases lay between the germline ends. Per germline, CDR1 SGHDN and CDR2 FVKESK. This CDR3 contains 15 residues.

The rearrangement links TRBV6-5 to TRBJ2-3, with D maybe TRBD2 (6 bases). This CDR3 has 15 amino acids. Per germline, CDR1 MNHEY and CDR2 SVGAGI. Trimming took 6 bases from V and 0 from J, leaving 13 bases between them. The CDR3 sequence is CASRGPGTSTDTQYF. In DNA form, the CDR3 reads TGTGCCAGCAGAGGACCGGGGACTAGCACAGATACGCAGTATTTT.

This chain uses TRBV20-1 with TRBJ1-4; the D gene is possibly TRBD1 (5 bases). V was pared by 3 bases and J by 8 bases, with 13 bases between. The CDR3 is 13 amino acids. Per the germline V gene, CDR1 is DFQATT and CDR2 is SNEGSKA (reference sequence). The CDR3 DNA is TGCAGTGCTAGTGCGGGGGGAGGGGAAAAACTGTTTTTT. Its protein product is CSASAGGGEKLFF.

The chain links TRBV28 to TRBJ1-1, with 9 bases that match TRBD1. The CDR3 covers 19 residues. V was clipped by 7 bases and J by 0 bases; unmatched bases: 18. Germline loops: CDR1 MDHEN, CDR2 SYDVKM. CDR3 sequence reads: CASTLPPRGQGFLNTEAFF. The CDR3, as DNA: TGTGCCAGCACCCTCCCGCCCCGGGGACAGGGATTTCTGAACACTGAAGCTTTCTTT.

The chain carries TRBV15 and TRBJ1-4; TRBD1 is a possible D gene (5 bases). Between the trimmed V and J ends, which lost 5 bases and 5 bases, there was a span of 18 bases. This CDR3 contains 16 residues. CDR1 and CDR2 from the germline V gene are LNHNV and YYDKDF (reference sequence). The CDR3: CATSPRWAGGNEKLFF. CDR3 bases: TGTGCCACCAGCCCAAGATGGGCGGGGGGGAATGAAAAACTGTTTTTT.

The chain has TRBV19 and TRBJ1-6; D perhaps matches TRBD1 (6 bases). The germline V gene has CDR1 LNHDA and CDR2 SQIVND (reference sequence). V was shortened by 0 bases and J by 12 bases, with 9 bases between the two germline ends. This CDR3 comprises 13 residues. CDR3: CASSIDQGRPLHF. For the CDR3, the DNA is TGTGCCAGTAGTATAGATCAGGGGAGACCCCTCCACTTT.

The rearrangement uses TRBV19 and TRBJ2-7; no definite D call. The germline V gene encodes CDR1 LNHDA and CDR2 SQIVND (reference sequence). CDR3 size: 14 residues. V lost 1 base and J 1 base, leaving 8 bases between the germline ends. CDR3 in amino acids: CASSIGYGSYEQYF. DNA for the CDR3: TGTGCCAGTAGTATAGGGTACGGTTCCTACGAGCAGTACTTC.

The chain joins TRBV4-1 to TRBJ2-1; 13 nucleotides line up with TRBD2. V lost 3 bases to trimming and J lost 2 bases; unmatched junction nucleotides: 4. The CDR3 length is 17 residues. Germline CDR1 and CDR2: MGHRA and YSYEKL. CDR3 in amino acids: CASSQPGLAGTYNEQFF. Here the CDR3 DNA reads TGCGCCAGCAGCCAGCCGGGACTAGCGGGAACCTACAATGAGCAGTTCTTC.

The genes are TRBV5-1 and TRBJ1-2; 7 bases are a match to TRBD1. Unmatched junction bases numbered 7, after V lost 3 bases and J lost 2 bases. The germline gives CDR1 SGHRS, CDR2 YFSETQ. CDR3 size: 15 residues. The chain's CDR3 is CASSSGTVSNYGYTF. In DNA form, the CDR3 reads TGCGCCAGCAGCTCGGGGACAGTTTCAAACTATGGCTACACCTTC.

The chain recombines TRBV30 with TRBJ1-1; TRBD1 is a possible D gene (6 bases). Between the trimmed V and J ends, which lost 0 bases and 10 bases, there was a span of 21 bases. Germline values: CDR1 GTSNPN, CDR2 SVGIG (reference sequence). CDR3 length: 15 amino acids. In nucleotides, the CDR3 is TGTGCCTGGAGTGTACTTTCGGGGGGCCGGGCCGGAGCTTTCTTT. This codes for CAWSVLSGGRAGAFF.

The chain recombines TRBV6-5 with TRBJ1-6, with 9 bases aligning to TRBD1. J lost 9 bases, V lost 2 bases, and 5 bases had no gene match. The CDR3 contains 15 residues. The germline V gene encodes CDR1 MNHEY and CDR2 SVGAGI. Written as DNA, the CDR3 is TGTGCCAGCAGTTACAACAGGGGGCTAATTTCACCCCTCCACTTT. Amino acid sequence: CASSYNRGLISPLHF.

This chain connects TRBV6-6 to TRBJ1-5, with a tentative D call TRBD1 (5 bases). The CDR3 has 12 amino acids. Germline-derived CDR1 and CDR2 are MNHNY and SVGAGI (reference sequence). Trimming removed 7 bases at V and 13 bases at J, with 17 bases between. The DNA for the CDR3 is TGTGCCAGCACTTCGATACTGGGGCTGCAGCATTTT. It yields the protein CASTSILGLQHF.

This clone came up a few times. The V and J genes are TRBV7-9 and TRBJ1-6, with 7 bases lining up with TRBD1. V shed 4 bases and J 0 bases; nucleotides not matched to a gene: 12. The CDR3 sequence is 19 residues long. Germline values: CDR1 SEHNR, CDR2 FQNEAQ (reference sequence). The CDR3 protein is CASSSTLGTESSYNSPLHF. In DNA form, the CDR3 reads TGTGCCAGCAGCTCAACACTCGGGACAGAGAGCTCCTATAATTCACCCCTCCACTTT. Variable domain in full (rest from reference TRBV7-9 and TRBJ1-6): DTGVSQNPRHKITKRGQNVTFRCDPISEHNRLYWYRQTLGQGPEFLTYFQNEAQLEKSRLLSDRFSAERPKGSFSTLEIQRTEQGDSAMYLCASSSTLGTESSYNSPLHFGNGTRLTVT.

J is TRBJ2-7 and V is TRBV7-8, with 10 bases aligning to TRBD1. CDR3 size: 14 residues. V was clipped by 3 bases and J by 6 bases; unmatched bases: 5. CDR1 and CDR2 (germline): SGHVS, FQNEAQ. In DNA, the CDR3 is TGTGCCAGCAGCTTGAGGACAGGGGGAGGCGAGCAGTACTTC. Protein sequence: CASSLRTGGGEQYF.

The sample holds one count of this clone. The chain uses TRBV7-9 and TRBJ1-1; TRBD1 is a possible D gene (5 bases). Germline V gene data show CDR1 as SEHNR and CDR2 as FQNEAQ (reference sequence). The germline V and J ends were trimmed by 1 base and 1 base, with 10 bases remaining between them. CDR3 size: 15 residues. This chain's CDR3 is CASSLEGVRNTEAFF. CDR3 coding DNA: TGTGCCAGCAGCTTAGAAGGGGTGAGGAACACTGAAGCTTTCTTT.

The chain employs TRBV5-1 and TRBJ2-7; D not resolved. V was clipped by 0 bases and J by 7 bases, with 5 bases between them. This CDR3 spans 11 amino acids. The germline gives CDR1 SGHRS, CDR2 YFSETQ. CDR3 nucleotide sequence: TGCGCCAGCAGCTTGGGCGATGAGCAGTACTTC. Residues: CASSLGDEQYF.

The CDR3 DNA reads as TGTGCCAGCAGAGCGGGAAGCTCCTACGAGCAGTACTTC. It is translated as CASRAGSSYEQYF. The gene calls are TRBV28 and TRBJ2-7; 7 bases align to TRBD2. With V trimmed by 6 bases and J by 0 bases, 2 bases remained unmatched. The CDR3 runs to 13 residues. The V gene's germline CDR1 is MDHEN and CDR2 SYDVKM.

The V call is TRBV18, the J call TRBJ1-3, with TRBD1 matching over 8 bases. Germline V lookup: CDR1 KGHSH, CDR2 LQKENI. V trimming: 8 bases; J trimming: 11 bases; junction bases outside the gene matches: 11. The CDR3 runs to 13 residues. The CDR3 is CASLGQGEVAIYF. CDR3 DNA sequence: TGTGCCAGCCTTGGACAGGGCGAAGTAGCCATATATTTT.

V gene TRBV5-1 combines with J gene TRBJ1-5; a weak D match, TRBD1 (6 bases). This CDR3 spans 15 amino acids. The germline V and J ends were trimmed by 0 bases and 1 base, with 8 bases remaining between them. The germline V gene encodes CDR1 SGHRS and CDR2 YFSETQ. CDR3 sequence: CASSLGTASNQPQHF. The CDR3 region has the DNA TGCGCCAGCAGCTTGGGGACAGCCAGCAATCAGCCCCAGCATTTT.

The rearrangement uses TRBV28 and TRBJ2-4; TRBD1 agrees at 8 bases. Germline trimming cut 2 bases from V and 8 bases from J; bases unmatched to any gene: 5. This CDR3 spans 14 amino acids. Germline values: CDR1 MDHEN, CDR2 SYDVKM. In nucleotides, the CDR3 is TGTGCCAGCAGTTTAACAGGGGGTATGGACATTCAGTACTTC. Its translation: CASSLTGGMDIQYF.

The CDR3 sequence is CASSPNSAGYGYTF. The DNA for the CDR3 is TGCGCCAGCAGCCCGAACTCAGCGGGCTATGGCTACACCTTC. The chain couples TRBV5-1 to TRBJ1-2; D uncertain. This CDR3 is 14 amino acids long. Trimming took off 4 bases at V and 4 bases at J, with 14 bases between the two ends. The germline CDR1 and CDR2 sequences are SGHRS and YFSETQ. Combining the CDR3 with reference TRBV5-1 and TRBJ1-2 gives the whole variable domain KAGVTQTPRYLIKTRGQQVTLSCSPISGHRSVSWYQQTPGQGLQFLFEYFSETQRNKGNFPGRFSGRQFSNSRSEMNVSTLELGDSALYLCASSPNSAGYGYTFGSGTRLTVV.

This clone was seen just once. The CDR3 nucleotides are TGTGCCAGCAGTACCTCCCCGGACAGGGTGGTAACAGATACGCAGTATTTT. Its protein is CASSTSPDRVVTDTQYF. This sequence joins TRBV27 and TRBJ2-3; TRBD1 matches at 8 bases. The junction had 13 bases not matched to a gene; V was cut back by 5 bases and J by 3 bases. The CDR3 extends over 17 amino acids. Germline CDR1 is MNHEY and CDR2 is SMNVEV (reference sequence).

In its sample, this clone was seen once. The rearrangement links TRBV13 to TRBJ1-6; 9 bases agree with TRBD1. The germline CDR1 and CDR2 sequences are PRHDT and FYEKMQ (reference sequence). CDR3 length: 16 residues. V dropped 0 bases and J dropped 6; count of bases not matched to a gene: 3. In DNA form, the CDR3 reads TGTGCCAGCAGCTTAGGACAGGGGGCAATTAATTCACCCCTCCACTTT. It encodes CASSLGQGAINSPLHF. Full variable domain (rest looked up from reference TRBV13 and TRBJ1-6): AAGVIQSPRHLIKEKRETATLKCYPIPRHDTVYWYQQGPGQDPQFLISFYEKMQSDKGSIPDRFSAQQFSDYHSELNMSSLELGDSALYFCASSLGQGAINSPLHFGNGTRLTVT.

This clone was counted a single time. The junction and the germline gene differ at one end; a read error may be behind it. The genes are TRBV23-1 and TRBJ1-5; 9 bases line up with TRBD1. TRBV23-1 is classed as an ORF, of uncertain function. CDR3 length: 17 residues. CDR3 in amino acids: CASTQSPGTGRHQPQHF. In DNA form, the CDR3 reads TGCGCCAGCACTCAATCGCCCGGGACAGGGAGGCATCAGCCCCAGCATTTT.